One and the same sample provided the 27 T cell receptor beta chains below, sequenced in a study of control samples from healthy donors and cancer patients. TCRdb's copy holds only in-frame clones and misses some; the assay was immunoSEQ multiplex PCR. The sample contains approximately 110,000 clones, more than 85% of which appear only once. The sequenced material came from blood. Every receptor here comes from a woman between 45 and 60 years old in good health.

The CDR3 sequence is CASSSGTNSGQFF. As DNA, the CDR3 is TGTGCCAGCAGTTCAGGGACAAACAGCGGGCAGTTCTTC. V and J are TRBV7-3 and TRBJ2-1; possibly TRBD1 for D (6 bases). Deletions cut 6 bases from V and 12 bases from J, with 18 bases between. From germline, CDR1 is SGHTA and CDR2 FQGTGA. This CDR3 has 13 amino acids.

V is TRBV5-1 and J is TRBJ2-7; TRBD1 is a possible D gene (5 bases). This CDR3 spans 13 amino acids. Looked up from germline, CDR1 is SGHRS and CDR2 is YFSETQ. V was pared by 0 bases and J by 7 bases, with 11 bases between. CDR3 nucleotide sequence: TGCGCCAGCAGCTTGGTGGCAGGGTCTGAGCAGTACGTC. This translates into CASSLVAGSEQYV.

Here the CDR3 reads CASSADSYGYTF. Written as DNA, the CDR3 is TGTGCCAGCAGCGCCGACAGCTATGGCTACACCTTC. This sequence joins TRBV9 and TRBJ1-2; the D gene is possibly TRBD1 (5 bases). This CDR3 has 12 residues. The V end was cut by 3 bases, the J end by 4 bases, with 7 bases between. Germline lookup yields CDR1 SGDLS and CDR2 YYNGEE.

The table lists this clone with a count of one. V usage is TRBV30 and J usage is TRBJ1-4; TRBD1 matches at 9 bases. Germline V gene lookup returns CDR1 GTSNPN and CDR2 SVGIG (reference sequence). This CDR3 has 15 residues. J was trimmed by 0 bases and V by 3 bases; bases with no gene match: 2. The CDR3: CAWRDRGSTNEKLFF. The CDR3 region has the DNA TGTGCCTGGAGGGACAGGGGCTCAACTAATGAAAAACTGTTTTTT.

This chain joins TRBV19 and TRBJ2-6; no firm D call. This CDR3 region has 12 residues. Per the germline V gene, CDR1 is LNHDA and CDR2 is SQIVND (reference sequence). V dropped 11 bases and J dropped 0 bases, with 5 bases sitting between them. The CDR3 nucleotides are TGTGCCGGCAGCTCTGGGGCCAACGTCCTGACTTTC. Translation: CAGSSGANVLTF.

This clone was seen just once. The rearrangement uses TRBV7-9 and TRBJ2-5; a possible D gene is TRBD2 (5 bases). V lost 8 bases, J lost 5 bases, and 12 bases lay in between. The germline CDR1 and CDR2 sequences are SEHNR and FQNEAQ (reference sequence). The CDR3 has 12 amino acids. The CDR3 loop reads CASGTWEETQYF. CDR3 nucleotides: TGTGCCAGCGGAACGTGGGAGGAGACCCAGTACTTC.

The V call is TRBV5-1, the J call TRBJ2-6, with 7 bases that match TRBD1. In germline, CDR1 is SGHRS, CDR2 YFSETQ. V shed 4 bases, J shed 3 bases, and the junction held 7 bases outside the gene matches. This CDR3 comprises 16 residues. Here the CDR3 DNA reads TGCGCCAGCAGCGGAGAGGGGGCGATTGGGGCCAACGTCCTGACTTTC. Translation: CASSGEGAIGANVLTF.

V is TRBV19 and J is TRBJ2-1; D not resolved. The CDR3 length is 12 residues. The V gene lost 5 bases and the J gene lost 7 bases, with 9 bases spanning the gap. Germline lookup yields CDR1 LNHDA and CDR2 SQIVND (reference sequence). The CDR3 DNA is TGTGCCAGTAGTGCAGACTGGAATGAGCAGTTCTTC. Protein product: CASSADWNEQFF.

V gene TRBV27 combines with J gene TRBJ1-2; TRBD1 aligns across 7 bases. The CDR3 contains 15 residues. Germline V gives CDR1 MNHEY, CDR2 SMNVEV (reference sequence). V shed 5 bases and J 2 bases; nucleotides not matched to a gene: 8. The CDR3 spells CASSPEGTVNYGYTF. CDR3 DNA: TGTGCCAGCAGTCCAGAGGGGACAGTCAACTATGGCTACACCTTC.

Concerning this clone itself: The junction differs from germline at one of its ends, possibly a read error. The chain recombines TRBV5-1 with TRBJ2-2, with D possibly matching TRBD1 (6 bases). This CDR3 has 14 residues. Germline V gene sequence: CDR1 SGHRS, CDR2 YFSETQ. CDR3 nucleotide sequence: TGCGCCAGCAGGTTGGACAGAGACACCGGGGAGCTGTTTTTT. It encodes CASRLDRDTGELFF.

This clone was found once. The chain employs TRBV5-1 and TRBJ2-5; 12 bases fit TRBD2. The CDR3 sequence is 15 residues long. Germline V gene sequence: CDR1 SGHRS, CDR2 YFSETQ. V trimming: 9 bases; J trimming: 2 bases; junction bases outside the gene matches: 8. In nucleotides, the CDR3 is TGCGCCACCGGCCGGACTAGCGGGGCACAAGAGACCCAGTACTTC. Amino acid sequence: CATGRTSGAQETQYF.

Here the CDR3 DNA reads TGTGCCAGCAGGATGAGGGACTCCCTAAATGAGCAGTTCTTC. Translation gives CASRMRDSLNEQFF. The chain couples TRBV11-2 to TRBJ2-1; D is perhaps TRBD2 (6 bases). The V end lost 6 bases, the J end lost 7 bases, and 16 bases lay between the germline ends. The CDR3 length is 14 residues. Germline V gene data show CDR1 as SGHAT and CDR2 as FQNNGV.

The chain is built from TRBV21-1 and TRBJ2-5. TRBV21-1 is shown as a pseudogene. The CDR3 sequence is 16 residues long. CDR3 DNA: TGTGCCAGCAGCAAAGTTCGAGGGACCACGGGAGAGACCCAGTACTTC. Protein product: CASSKVRGTTGETQYF.

For the CDR3, the DNA is TGTGCCAGCAGCTTATTCGGCAACCACGAGCAGTACGTC. Protein sequence: CASSLFGNHEQYV. The genes are TRBV5-4 and TRBJ2-7, with D unclear. With 2 bases removed from V and 5 bases from J, the gap between germline ends came to 11 bases. The CDR3 totals 13 residues. Germline CDR1 reads SGHNT; CDR2 reads YYREEE (reference sequence).

The rearrangement links TRBV4-1 to TRBJ2-1; 11 nucleotides match TRBD2. There are 15 residues in the CDR3. Per the germline V gene, CDR1 is MGHRA and CDR2 is YSYEKL. Trimming cost V 6 bases and J 3 bases; bases outside gene matches: 4. CDR3 DNA: TGCGCCAGCAGTCCCACTAGCGGGAGCTACAATGAGCAGTTCTTC. Translation gives CASSPTSGSYNEQFF.

The chain links TRBV5-4 to TRBJ1-4; D gene uncertain. CDR1 and CDR2 from the germline V gene are SGHNT and YYREEE (reference sequence). Deletions cut 3 bases from V and 8 bases from J, with 17 bases between. The CDR3 is made up of 15 amino acids. The CDR3 DNA follows: TGTGCCAGCAGCTATCTCGTTGGGCCCGGGGAAAAACTGTTTTTT. Encoded protein: CASSYLVGPGEKLFF.

V usage is TRBV29-1 and J usage is TRBJ1-5; the D gene is possibly TRBD1 (6 bases). The CDR3 extends over 15 amino acids. Germline V gives CDR1 SQVTM, CDR2 ANQGSEA. V was cut by 6 bases and J by 0 bases, with 15 bases left in between. CDR3 nucleotides: TGCAGCGTGGGGGGGGACATGTATAGCAATCAGCCCCAGCATTTT. Protein product: CSVGGDMYSNQPQHF.

V usage is TRBV6-4 and J usage is TRBJ2-1; TRBD2 matches 12 bases. Losses at the gene ends were 3 bases for V and 8 bases for J; bases not matched to a gene: 5. CDR3 length: 15 residues. Germline assignment: CDR1 MRHNA and CDR2 SNTAGT. Written as DNA, the CDR3 is TGTGCCAGCAGTGAGCTAGCGGGAGGGATTTATGAGCAGTTCTTC. Translation gives CASSELAGGIYEQFF.

V usage is TRBV9 and J usage is TRBJ1-5; D is unresolved. Germline V gene lookup returns CDR1 SGDLS and CDR2 YYNGEE. The length of the CDR3 is 14 residues. V shed 4 bases and J shed 2 bases, with 10 bases lying between them. The CDR3 sequence: CASSPEVGNQPQHF. The CDR3 coding sequence is TGTGCCAGCAGCCCCGAGGTAGGCAATCAGCCCCAGCATTTT.

The V and J genes are TRBV6-5 and TRBJ1-1; D gene uncertain. In germline, CDR1 is MNHEY, CDR2 SVGAGI. V was shortened by 5 bases and J by 4 bases, with 14 bases between the two germline ends. The CDR3 is 14 residues long. CDR3 sequence (DNA): TGTGCCAGCAGTCTCCAGATCCGTGGCACTGAAGCTTTCTTT. Amino acids: CASSLQIRGTEAFF.

This clone showed up just once. The chain recombines TRBV4-1 with TRBJ2-2; perhaps TRBD2 as D (5 bases). Trimming shortened V by 1 base and J by 5 bases, and 8 bases separated the two germline ends. Germline V gene data show CDR1 as MGHRA and CDR2 as YSYEKL. CDR3 length equals 14 residues. The CDR3 DNA reads as TGCGCCAGCAGCCAAGTAAAGCGGACCGGGGAGCTGTTTTTT. It is translated as CASSQVKRTGELFF.

The V call is TRBV3-1 (or the pseudogene TRBV3-2), the J call TRBJ2-3, with D unresolved. V lost 4 bases and J lost 2, with 4 bases in between. Germline CDR1 reads LGHDT; CDR2 reads YNNKEL (reference sequence). The CDR3 has 12 amino acids. DNA for the CDR3: TGTGCCAGCAGCCTACACACAGATACGCAGTATTTT. Encoded protein: CASSLHTDTQYF.

The chain joins TRBV5-1 to TRBJ2-7, with D unresolved. Germline CDR1 reads SGHRS; CDR2 reads YFSETQ. Trimming took off 2 bases at V and 2 bases at J, with 8 bases between the two ends. CDR3 length: 13 residues. The CDR3 bases are TGCGCCAGCAGCTTTAACAGCCCCTACGAGCAGTACTTC. Translating it yields CASSFNSPYEQYF.

CDR3 loop: CASSQVPISGGDSPLHF. CDR3 bases: TGCGCCAGCAGCCAAGTCCCCATCTCCGGGGGAGATTCACCCCTCCACTTT. This chain connects TRBV4-1 to TRBJ1-6; maybe TRBD1 (5 bases). V dropped 1 base and J dropped 8 bases, with 18 bases sitting between them. This CDR3 spans 17 amino acids. CDR1 is MGHRA, CDR2 YSYEKL, per germline.

This clone was counted once. The chain couples TRBV7-9 to TRBJ1-5; 9 bases agree with TRBD1. Germline-derived CDR1 and CDR2 are SEHNR and FQNEAQ (reference sequence). With V trimmed by 1 base and J by 0 bases, 7 bases remained unmatched. This CDR3 has 18 amino acids. CDR3 in DNA: TGTGCCAGCAGCTTAGGTACAGGGGGCCTCTATAGCAATCAGCCCCAGCATTTT. It codes for CASSLGTGGLYSNQPQHF.

In the case of this clone: Other DNA sequences in the same sample also yield this CDR3. The chain links TRBV18 to TRBJ1-5, with D unresolved. The germline gives CDR1 KGHSH, CDR2 LQKENI. The CDR3 is 13 amino acids. With 6 bases removed from V and 4 bases from J, the gap between germline ends came to 10 bases. The CDR3 region is CASSPVSNQPQHF. The CDR3 region has the DNA TGTGCCAGCTCTCCAGTTAGTAATCAGCCCCAGCATTTT.

The chain is built from TRBV7-9 and TRBJ2-2; D not certain. V shed 5 bases and J shed 7 bases, with 5 bases lying between them. Germline V gene lookup returns CDR1 SEHNR and CDR2 FQNEAQ (reference sequence). The CDR3 length is 11 residues. The chain's CDR3 is CASSPLGELFF. The CDR3 coding sequence is TGTGCCAGCAGCCCCCTCGGGGAGCTGTTTTTT.